These 22 T cell receptor beta chains originate from one sample sequenced in a study of OX40 agonist ivuxolimab in advanced cancers. The assay was immunoSEQ multiplex PCR, and TCRdb's table has in-frame clones only and misses some. The sample includes over 65,000 clones, 92% seen only once; the top ten take roughly 0.56%. Source: CD4+ or CD8+ T cells sorted from blood, taken in a trial of the OX40 agonist ivuxolimab. These receptors originate from an adult with an advanced solid tumor such as melanoma, head and neck, liver or kidney cancer.

The chain has TRBV11-2 and TRBJ2-7; D may correspond to TRBD1 or TRBD2 (5 bases each). CDR3 length equals 14 residues. Germline V gene data show CDR1 as SGHAT and CDR2 as FQNNGV. V dropped 5 bases and J dropped 2 bases, with 13 bases sitting between them. CDR3 sequence reads: CASSLQRGAYEQYF. The CDR3 coding sequence is TGTGCCAGCAGCCTCCAGAGGGGTGCCTACGAGCAGTACTTC.

This clone has only a few counts. The V gene is TRBV2, the J gene TRBJ2-2; 7 bases map to TRBD2. V lost 11 bases and J lost 5; bases outside the gene matches: 11. This CDR3 region has 14 residues. CDR1 SNHLY and CDR2 FYNNEI come from the germline V gene. The CDR3 sequence is CAACCGGPTGELFF. The CDR3 nucleotides read TGTGCCGCTTGTTGCGGGGGTCCAACCGGGGAGCTGTTTTTT.

The chain is built from TRBV7-3 and TRBJ2-3; D gene unclear. Germline loops: CDR1 SGHTA, CDR2 FQGTGA. V lost 1 base to trimming and J lost 3 bases, with 5 bases between them. The CDR3 spans 13 residues. The CDR3 sequence is CASSLIDTDTQYF. The DNA for the CDR3 is TGTGCCAGCAGCTTAATTGATACAGATACGCAGTATTTT.

As for this clone: Sequence at one end of the junction differs from germline and may be a read error. The chain combines TRBV7-8 with TRBJ2-4, with D uncertain. The germline gives CDR1 SGHVS, CDR2 FQNEAQ. The CDR3 covers 12 residues. The CDR3 region is CASSLDQNRVHF. The CDR3 bases are TGTGCCAGCAGCTTAGATCAGAATAGGGTACATTTC.

The chain uses TRBV9 and TRBJ2-5, with D tentatively TRBD1 (6 bases). Between the trimmed V and J ends, which lost 0 bases and 4 bases, there was a span of 10 bases. The CDR3 contains 14 residues. Germline V gene sequence: CDR1 SGDLS, CDR2 YYNGEE. The CDR3 DNA reads TGTGCCAGCAGCGTAGCCAGGGGTATAGAGACCCAGTACTTC. Translating gives CASSVARGIETQYF.

The chain combines TRBV18 with TRBJ1-3, with a weak D call TRBD1 (5 bases). Germline V gene sequence: CDR1 KGHSH, CDR2 LQKENI. V was clipped by 5 bases and J by 1 base, with 21 bases between them. This CDR3 is 18 amino acids long. CDR3 in amino acids: CASSNEPGTIRSGNTIYF. The DNA for the CDR3 is TGTGCCAGCTCAAACGAACCTGGGACCATCAGGTCTGGAAACACCATATATTTT.

The chain joins TRBV6-5 to TRBJ1-5; D uncertain. The germline V gene has CDR1 MNHEY and CDR2 SVGAGI. V lost 0 bases, J lost 5 bases, and 5 bases lay in between. CDR3 size: 13 residues. The CDR3: CASSYSADQPQHF. CDR3 bases: TGTGCCAGCAGTTACTCCGCAGATCAGCCCCAGCATTTT.

This chain links TRBV5-1 with TRBJ2-1; D perhaps matches TRBD2 (6 bases). The CDR3 consists of 14 residues. V lost 4 bases to trimming and J lost 1 base, with 9 bases between them. From germline, CDR1 is SGHRS and CDR2 YFSETQ. CDR3 in DNA: TGCGCCAGCAGCGGCGGGACGTCCTACAATGAGCAGTTCTTC. The encoded protein is CASSGGTSYNEQFF.

V gene TRBV6-5 combines with J gene TRBJ2-2; D gene uncertain. Germline V gene lookup returns CDR1 MNHEY and CDR2 SVGAGI. The CDR3 is made up of 13 amino acids. Trimming took off 7 bases at V and 1 base at J, with 7 bases between the two ends. The CDR3 loop reads CASTPRNTGELFF. The CDR3 bases are TGTGCCAGCACCCCACGGAACACCGGGGAGCTGTTTTTT.

The chain combines TRBV30 with TRBJ1-2; D uncertain. The V gene lost 0 bases and the J gene lost 4 bases, with 9 bases spanning the gap. The CDR3 consists of 13 residues. CDR1 GTSNPN and CDR2 SVGIG come from the germline V gene (reference sequence). CDR3 sequence reads: CAWSVAVSYGYTF. The CDR3 DNA sequence: TGTGCCTGGAGTGTCGCAGTCAGCTATGGCTACACCTTC. Full variable domain (missing parts from reference TRBV30 and TRBJ1-2): SQTIHQWPATLVQPVGSPLSLECTVEGTSNPNLYWYRQAAGRGLQLLFYSVGIGQISSEVPQNLSASRPQDRQFILSSKKLLLSDSGFYLCAWSVAVSYGYTFGSGTRLTVV.

The rearrangement uses TRBV2 and TRBJ2-7; D possibly corresponds to TRBD1 (5 bases). The CDR3 is made up of 14 amino acids. Germline V CDR1 and CDR2: SNHLY, FYNNEI. Trimming left V 9 bases short and J 0 bases short, with 15 bases between. The CDR3 loop reads CASQVGHHSYEQYF. The CDR3 DNA is TGTGCCAGTCAAGTAGGACACCACTCCTACGAGCAGTACTTC.

This sequence joins TRBV19 and TRBJ2-5, with 11 bases that match TRBD2. Germline assignment: CDR1 LNHDA and CDR2 SQIVND (reference sequence). This CDR3 has 16 amino acids. The ends lost 4 bases at V and 3 bases at J; junction bases unmatched: 7. CDR3 nucleotide sequence: TGTGCCAGTAGTACCCGAGCACTAGCGGGAGAAGAGACCCAGTACTTC. Its translation is CASSTRALAGEETQYF.

The CDR3 DNA sequence: TGTGCCAGCAGACTCGCCGGGACAGGGGGCAATCAGCCCCAGCATTTT. It codes for CASRLAGTGGNQPQHF. This chain links TRBV28 with TRBJ1-5; 10 bases match TRBD1. Germline CDR1 is MDHEN and CDR2 is SYDVKM. After removal of 6 bases from V and 2 bases from J, the junction contained 7 bases not matched to a gene. The CDR3 has 16 residues.

CDR3 nucleotides: TGTGCCTGGACTCCCGGGAGGGATGTAGATACGCAGTATTTT. It codes for CAWTPGRDVDTQYF. The rearrangement links TRBV30 to TRBJ2-3, with 8 positions matching TRBD2. The CDR3 is 14 residues long. CDR1 is GTSNPN, CDR2 SVGIG, per germline (reference sequence). The J segment lost 5 bases and the V segment lost 4 bases, leaving 8 bases of the junction unmatched.

The rearrangement links TRBV6-6 to TRBJ2-7, with 11 bases fitting TRBD1. CDR1 is MNHNY and CDR2 is SVGAGI in the germline V gene (reference sequence). The CDR3 is 15 residues long. With V trimmed by 4 bases and J by 3 bases, 5 bases remained unmatched. The CDR3 loop reads CASSSTGTGGYEQYF. CDR3 in DNA: TGTGCCAGCAGTTCAACCGGGACAGGGGGCTACGAGCAGTACTTC.

The V gene is TRBV30, the J gene TRBJ1-3; unclear D gene. V dropped 1 base and J dropped 3 bases, with 10 bases sitting between them. This CDR3 is 14 amino acids long. Germline assignment: CDR1 GTSNPN and CDR2 SVGIG (reference sequence). The DNA for the CDR3 is TGTGCCTGGAGTGCCACAGAGCGTGGAAACACCATATATTTT. The encoded protein is CAWSATERGNTIYF. The full variable domain, its missing parts supplied by reference TRBV30 and TRBJ1-3, is SQTIHQWPATLVQPVGSPLSLECTVEGTSNPNLYWYRQAAGRGLQLLFYSVGIGQISSEVPQNLSASRPQDRQFILSSKKLLLSDSGFYLCAWSATERGNTIYFGEGSWLTVV.

V gene TRBV28 combines with J gene TRBJ2-4; TRBD1 might be the D (6 bases). This CDR3 has 16 residues. The ends were cut back, 3 bases at V and 5 bases at J, with 17 bases in the middle. Germline V gene lookup returns CDR1 MDHEN and CDR2 SYDVKM. CDR3 DNA sequence: TGTGCCAGCAGTTTCGGATTCAAACAGGGCCAAAACATTCAGTACTTC. It yields the protein CASSFGFKQGQNIQYF.

The CDR3 sequence is CASSFSRREQFF. The CDR3 DNA is TGTGCCAGCAGCTTTTCCAGGCGCGAGCAGTTCTTC. This sequence joins TRBV7-9 and TRBJ2-1; D remains unclear. With 3 bases removed from V and 10 bases from J, the gap between germline ends came to 10 bases. This CDR3 spans 12 amino acids. CDR1 and CDR2 from the germline V gene are SEHNR and FQNEAQ (reference sequence).

Only one count was recorded for this clone. V gene TRBV30 combines with J gene TRBJ2-3, with 10 bases fitting TRBD2. Germline V gene sequence: CDR1 GTSNPN, CDR2 SVGIG (reference sequence). This CDR3 spans 13 amino acids. J lost 6 bases, V lost 5 bases, and 5 bases had no gene match. CDR3 amino acids: CAWQLAGHDTQYF. The CDR3, as DNA: TGTGCCTGGCAACTAGCGGGACACGATACGCAGTATTTT.

Written as DNA, the CDR3 is TGCGCCAGCAGCCAAGATTGGGGGCGGGAAGCAGATACGCAGTATTTT. This gives the protein CASSQDWGREADTQYF. The rearrangement joins TRBV4-1 to TRBJ2-3, with D perhaps being TRBD1 or TRBD2 (6 bases each). Germline lookup yields CDR1 MGHRA and CDR2 YSYEKL. This CDR3 has 16 amino acids. With 0 bases removed from V and 4 bases from J, the gap between germline ends came to 14 bases.

The gene calls are TRBV7-6 and TRBJ2-2; D assignment may be TRBD1 or TRBD2 (5 bases each). Germline V CDR1 and CDR2: SGHVS, FNYEAQ. This CDR3 is 17 amino acids long. V was cut by 6 bases and J by 0 bases, with 17 bases left in between. DNA of the CDR3: TGTGCCAGCAGGGGGGTCGGCGCCTTCGCGAACACCGGGGAGCTGTTTTTT. Its translation: CASRGVGAFANTGELFF.

The rearrangement uses TRBV21-1 and TRBJ2-1; the table names TRBD2, a call not compared with the DNA. TRBV21-1 is listed as a pseudogene. The length of the CDR3 is 14 residues. For the CDR3, the DNA is TGTGCCAGCAGCAAAAGACTAGGACCCCCGGAGCAGTTCTTC. This translates into CASSKRLGPPEQFF.